This T cell receptor beta chain was identified in a study of CD8 T cells in ankylosing spondylitis. Overall study findings and caveats: Characteristic, it appeared, of ankylosing spondylitis blood was a TCR beta motif of eight or nine highly homologous variants.

This CDR3 is 16 amino acids long. Trimming cost V 5 bases and J 2 bases; bases outside gene matches: 8. Germline CDR1 is SEHNR and CDR2 is FQNEAQ (reference sequence). In this sample, this clonotype turned up a few times. Its target is not known. TCRdb fed the 5' RACE reads into MiXCR, producing one record per CDR3 protein. This sample yields just under 350,000 distinct CDR3 sequences, of which roughly 14% are seen a single time; 1.1% belongs to the top ten. The sequenced sample consisted of blood, either unsorted or a sorted T cell fraction (not recorded which). The V call is TRBV7-9, the J call TRBJ2-7, with 11 bases that match TRBD1. The TCR comes from a male donor with ankylosing spondylitis or in good health (not recorded which). The CDR3 protein is CASSQERTGGPYEQYF. The CDR3 region has the DNA TGTGCCAGCAGCCAGGAAAGGACAGGGGGCCCCTACGAGCAGTACTTC. The variable domain in full, completed from reference TRBV7-9 and TRBJ2-7, reads DTGVSQNPRHKITKRGQNVTFRCDPISEHNRLYWYRQTLGQGPEFLTYFQNEAQLEKSRLLSDRFSAERPKGSFSTLEIQRTEQGDSAMYLCASSQERTGGPYEQYFGPGTRLTVT.